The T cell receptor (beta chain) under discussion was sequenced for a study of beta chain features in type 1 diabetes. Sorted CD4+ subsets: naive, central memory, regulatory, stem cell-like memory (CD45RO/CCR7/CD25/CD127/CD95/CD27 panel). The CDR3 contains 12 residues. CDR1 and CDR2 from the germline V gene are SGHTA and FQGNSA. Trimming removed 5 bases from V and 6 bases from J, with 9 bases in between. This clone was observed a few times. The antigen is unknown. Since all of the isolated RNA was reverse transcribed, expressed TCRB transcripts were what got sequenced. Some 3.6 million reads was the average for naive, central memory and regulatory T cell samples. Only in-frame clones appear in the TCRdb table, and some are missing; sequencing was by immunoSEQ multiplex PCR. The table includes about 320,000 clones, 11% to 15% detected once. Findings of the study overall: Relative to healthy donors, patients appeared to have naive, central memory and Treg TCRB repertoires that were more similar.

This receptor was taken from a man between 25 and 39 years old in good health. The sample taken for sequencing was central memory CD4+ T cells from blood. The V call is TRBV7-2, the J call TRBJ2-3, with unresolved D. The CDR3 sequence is CASSVIRDTQYF. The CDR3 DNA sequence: TGTGCCAGCAGCGTGATTAGGGATACGCAGTATTTT.